The TCR beta chain under discussion was sequenced for a study of Graves' ophthalmopathy and Graves' hyperthyroidism. The CDR3 is made up of 14 amino acids. Germline assignment: CDR1 LNHNV and CDR2 YYDKDF (reference sequence). Trimming left V 1 base short and J 4 bases short, with 10 bases between. For repertoire sequencing, the TCR beta CDR3 regions were amplified from RNA transcripts. Second-round multiplex PCR came after first-round RT-PCR with HTBI primers. TCRdb re-called the multiplex PCR reads through MiXCR, storing one row per CDR3 protein. The table records 350,000 or so distinct CDR3 sequences, 15% to 20% of them present only once.

Sequenced: peripheral blood. The rearrangement joins TRBV15 to TRBJ1-1; a possible D gene is TRBD1 (5 bases). The clonotype was recovered from an adult man with Graves' ophthalmopathy. The CDR3 spells CATSRAGRGTEAFF. The CDR3, as DNA: TGTGCCACCAGCAGAGCCGGGAGGGGCACTGAAGCTTTCTTT. Complete variable domain (other parts from reference TRBV15 and TRBJ1-1): DAMVIQNPRYQVTQFGKPVTLSCSQTLNHNVMYWYQQKSSQAPKLLFHYYDKDFNNEADTPDNFQSRRPNTSFCFLDIRSPGLGDTAMYLCATSRAGRGTEAFFGQGTRLTVV.